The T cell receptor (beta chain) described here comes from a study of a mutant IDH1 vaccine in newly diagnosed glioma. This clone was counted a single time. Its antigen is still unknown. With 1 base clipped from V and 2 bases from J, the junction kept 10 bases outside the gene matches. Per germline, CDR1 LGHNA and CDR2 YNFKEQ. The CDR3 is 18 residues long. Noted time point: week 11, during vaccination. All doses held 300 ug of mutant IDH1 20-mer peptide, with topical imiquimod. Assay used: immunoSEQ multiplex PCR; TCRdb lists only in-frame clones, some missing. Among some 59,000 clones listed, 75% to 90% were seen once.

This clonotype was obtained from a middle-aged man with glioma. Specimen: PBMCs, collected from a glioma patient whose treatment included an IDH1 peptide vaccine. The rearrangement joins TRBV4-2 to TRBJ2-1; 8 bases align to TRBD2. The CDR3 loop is CASSQGVTRGATYNEQFF. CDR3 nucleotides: TGTGCCAGCAGCCAAGGCGTTACGCGGGGGGCAACCTACAATGAGCAGTTCTTC.